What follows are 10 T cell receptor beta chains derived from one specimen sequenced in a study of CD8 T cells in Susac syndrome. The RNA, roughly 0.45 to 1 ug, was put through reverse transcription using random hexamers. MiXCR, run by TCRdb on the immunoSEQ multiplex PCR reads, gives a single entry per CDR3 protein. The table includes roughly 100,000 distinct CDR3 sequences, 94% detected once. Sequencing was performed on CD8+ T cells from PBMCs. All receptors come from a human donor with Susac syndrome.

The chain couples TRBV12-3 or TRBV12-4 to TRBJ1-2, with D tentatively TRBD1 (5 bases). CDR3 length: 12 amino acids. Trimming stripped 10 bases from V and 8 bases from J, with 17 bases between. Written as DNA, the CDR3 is TGTGCCACACAGGTCTTGGCATTGGGCTACACCTTC. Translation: CATQVLALGYTF.

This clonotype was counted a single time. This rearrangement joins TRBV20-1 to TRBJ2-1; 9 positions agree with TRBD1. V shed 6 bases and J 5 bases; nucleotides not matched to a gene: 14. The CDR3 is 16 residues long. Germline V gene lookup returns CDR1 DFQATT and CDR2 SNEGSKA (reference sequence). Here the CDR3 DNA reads TGCAGTGCCACACGGACAGGGGTATTCCTAGACAATGAGCAGTTCTTC. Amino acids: CSATRTGVFLDNEQFF.

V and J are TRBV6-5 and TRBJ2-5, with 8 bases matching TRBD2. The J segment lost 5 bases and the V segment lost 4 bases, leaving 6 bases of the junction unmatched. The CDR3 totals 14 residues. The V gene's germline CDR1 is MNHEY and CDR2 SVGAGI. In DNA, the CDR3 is TGTGCCAGCAGTTCGGGAGGGCTAGCGGAGACCCAGTACTTC. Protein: CASSSGGLAETQYF.

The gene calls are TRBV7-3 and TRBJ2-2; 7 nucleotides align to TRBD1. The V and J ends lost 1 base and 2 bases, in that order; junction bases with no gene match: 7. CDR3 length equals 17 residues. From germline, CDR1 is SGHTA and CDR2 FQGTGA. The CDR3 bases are TGTGCCAGCAGCTTAAACTTAGGGACAGTTAACACCGGGGAGCTGTTTTTT. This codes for CASSLNLGTVNTGELFF.

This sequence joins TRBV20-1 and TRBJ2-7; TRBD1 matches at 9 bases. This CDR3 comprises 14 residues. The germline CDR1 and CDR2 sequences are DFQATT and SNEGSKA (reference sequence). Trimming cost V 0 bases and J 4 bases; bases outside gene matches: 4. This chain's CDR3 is CSARDKTGGYEQYF. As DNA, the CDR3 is TGCAGTGCTAGAGATAAGACAGGGGGGTACGAGCAGTACTTC.

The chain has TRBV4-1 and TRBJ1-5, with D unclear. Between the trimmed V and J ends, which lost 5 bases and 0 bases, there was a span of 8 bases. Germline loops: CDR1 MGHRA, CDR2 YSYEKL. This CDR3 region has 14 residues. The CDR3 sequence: CASSWTDSNQPQHF. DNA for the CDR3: TGCGCCAGCAGCTGGACTGATAGCAATCAGCCCCAGCATTTT.

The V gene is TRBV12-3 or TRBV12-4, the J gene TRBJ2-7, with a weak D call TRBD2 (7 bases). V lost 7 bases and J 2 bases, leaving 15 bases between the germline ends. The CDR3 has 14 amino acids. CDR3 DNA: TGTGCCAGCACCGAGGGGGGGTCCCCCTACGAGCAGTACTTC. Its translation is CASTEGGSPYEQYF.

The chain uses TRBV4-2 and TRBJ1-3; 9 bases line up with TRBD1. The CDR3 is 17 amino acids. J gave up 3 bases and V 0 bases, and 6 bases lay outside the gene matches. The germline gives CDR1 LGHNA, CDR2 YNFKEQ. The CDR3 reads CASSQDGGTGFGNTIYF. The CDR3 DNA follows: TGTGCCAGCAGCCAAGATGGAGGGACAGGGTTTGGAAACACCATATATTTT.

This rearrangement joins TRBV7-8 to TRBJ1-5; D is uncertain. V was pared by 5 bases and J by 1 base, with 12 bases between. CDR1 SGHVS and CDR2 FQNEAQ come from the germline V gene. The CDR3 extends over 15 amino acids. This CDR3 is CASSPQTGSNQPQHF. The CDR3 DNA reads TGTGCCAGCAGCCCGCAGACGGGGAGCAATCAGCCCCAGCATTTT.

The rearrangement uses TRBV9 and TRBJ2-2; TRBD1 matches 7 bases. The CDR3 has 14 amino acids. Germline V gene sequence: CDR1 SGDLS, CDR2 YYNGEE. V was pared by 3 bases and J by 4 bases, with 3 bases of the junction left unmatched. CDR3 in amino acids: CASSAKGATGELFF. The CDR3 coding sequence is TGTGCCAGCAGCGCGAAGGGGGCCACCGGGGAGCTGTTTTTT.